Presented here are 5 T cell receptor beta chains from one specimen sequenced in a study of blood T cell repertoires in COVID-19. The protocol was immunoSEQ multiplex PCR, while the TCRdb copy is restricted to in-frame clones and leaves out a portion. The sample holds 35,000 to 50,000 clones; 69% are singletons and the top ten take 6.2%. Sequencing was carried out using peripheral blood. The receptors shown here come from a man older than 75 with acute or convalescent COVID-19.

Sample share makes this clone medium-sized. The chain uses TRBV27 and TRBJ2-7; a possible D gene is TRBD1 (6 bases). The V end lost 8 bases, the J end lost 2 bases, and 13 bases lay between the germline ends. Germline CDR1 MNHEY, CDR2 SMNVEV (reference sequence). CDR3 length: 13 residues. The CDR3 nucleotides read TGTGCCAGCTCTAGCCAGGGGCCCTACGAGCAGTACTTC. Amino acids: CASSSQGPYEQYF.

This chain connects TRBV5-5 to TRBJ2-5, with 8 bases identical to TRBD2. The CDR3 consists of 15 residues. Germline V CDR1 and CDR2: SGHKS, YYEKEE (reference sequence). Trimming removed 0 bases from V and 5 bases from J; junction bases left unmatched: 6. The CDR3 DNA follows: TGTGCCAGCAGCTTGGGAGCGGGGGTTATGGAGACCCAGTACTTC. Translation: CASSLGAGVMETQYF.

CDR3 nucleotide sequence: TGTGCCAGCAGCTCGGGACTGATGAACACCGGGGAGCTGTTTTTT. It encodes CASSSGLMNTGELFF. The chain employs TRBV7-9 and TRBJ2-2; perhaps TRBD2 as D (6 bases). The CDR3 sequence is 15 residues long. Germline lookup yields CDR1 SEHNR and CDR2 FQNEAQ (reference sequence). Between the trimmed V and J ends, which lost 4 bases and 1 base, there was a span of 10 bases.

The gene calls are TRBV10-3 and TRBJ2-1, with D possibly TRBD2 on 5 matching bases. V lost 2 bases to trimming and J lost 3 bases, with 11 bases between them. This CDR3 is built from 15 residues. Germline V gives CDR1 ENHRY, CDR2 SYGVKD. DNA for the CDR3: TGTGCCATCAGTGAGCCCGAGGGCGTCTACAATGAGCAGTTCTTC. This sequence encodes CAISEPEGVYNEQFF.

The genes are TRBV27 and TRBJ1-2; D might be TRBD1 (5 bases). Between the trimmed V and J ends, which lost 2 bases and 6 bases, there was a span of 13 bases. Per germline, CDR1 MNHEY and CDR2 SMNVEV (reference sequence). The CDR3 runs 14 residues. This CDR3 reads CASSLDGGFHGYTF. The DNA for the CDR3 is TGTGCCAGCAGTTTAGATGGGGGGTTCCATGGCTACACCTTC.